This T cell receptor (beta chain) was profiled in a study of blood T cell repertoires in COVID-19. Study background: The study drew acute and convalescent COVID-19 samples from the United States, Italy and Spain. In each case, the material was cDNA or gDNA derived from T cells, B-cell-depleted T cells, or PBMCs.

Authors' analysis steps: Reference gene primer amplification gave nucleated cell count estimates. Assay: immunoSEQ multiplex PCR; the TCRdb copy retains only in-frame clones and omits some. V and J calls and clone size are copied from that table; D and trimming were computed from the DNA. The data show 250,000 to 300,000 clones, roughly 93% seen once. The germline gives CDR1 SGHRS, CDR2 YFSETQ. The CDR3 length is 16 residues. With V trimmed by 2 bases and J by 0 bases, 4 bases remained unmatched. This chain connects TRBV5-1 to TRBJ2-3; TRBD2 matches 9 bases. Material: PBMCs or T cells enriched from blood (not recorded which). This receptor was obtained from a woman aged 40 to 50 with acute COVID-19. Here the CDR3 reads CASSLLTSGSTDTQYF. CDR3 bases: TGCGCCAGCAGCTTACTGACTAGCGGAAGCACAGATACGCAGTATTTT.